The 8 T cell receptor beta chains given below trace back to one sample, sequenced in a study of blood T cell repertoires in COVID-19. Clones were read by immunoSEQ multiplex PCR, and TCRdb kept only the in-frame ones, dropping some. The table has 75,000 to 80,000 clones, 88% seen once. Material for sequencing was peripheral blood. The receptors originated from a human donor in a cohort sampled during active COVID-19.

The rearrangement uses TRBV15 and TRBJ2-3, with 7 bases fitting TRBD1. The CDR3 is 17 residues long. CDR1 and CDR2 from the germline V gene are LNHNV and YYDKDF (reference sequence). Unmatched junction bases numbered 9, after V lost 1 base and J lost 2 bases. The CDR3 DNA reads TGTGCCACCAGCAGAGGGGCAGGGGGTAGCCCCACAGATACGCAGTATTTT. Its translation is CATSRGAGGSPTDTQYF.

The chain links TRBV24-1 to TRBJ2-7; 9 bases align to TRBD1. Germline-derived CDR1 and CDR2 are KGHDR and SFDVKD. The V gene end was trimmed by 2 bases and the J gene end by 5 bases; junction bases not matched to a gene: 6. CDR3 length: 15 residues. For the CDR3, the DNA is TGTGCCACCAGTGATTGGGGGACAGGGAGCCACGAGCAGTACTTC. This codes for CATSDWGTGSHEQYF.

The chain links TRBV5-4 to TRBJ1-2; 8 nucleotides align to TRBD1. With V trimmed by 4 bases and J by 4 bases, 9 bases remained unmatched. From germline, CDR1 is SGHNT and CDR2 YYREEE (reference sequence). The length of the CDR3 is 15 residues. CDR3 DNA sequence: TGTGCCAGCAGCGTGACAGGGGACGACCCCTATGGCTACACCTTC. Translated: CASSVTGDDPYGYTF. Complete variable domain (other parts from reference TRBV5-4 and TRBJ1-2): ETGVTQSPTHLIKTRGQQVTLRCSSQSGHNTVSWYQQALGQGPQFIFQYYREEENGRGNFPPRFSGLQFPNYSSELNVNALELDDSALYLCASSVTGDDPYGYTFGSGTRLTVV.

The V gene is TRBV27, the J gene TRBJ2-3, with 9 nucleotides matching TRBD1. Per the germline V gene, CDR1 is MNHEY and CDR2 is SMNVEV (reference sequence). The J segment lost 1 base and the V segment lost 8 bases, leaving 13 bases of the junction unmatched. This CDR3 has 17 amino acids. The CDR3 bases are TGTGCCAGCGGACAATCCGGGACAGGGTACGGCACAGATACGCAGTATTTT. Its protein product is CASGQSGTGYGTDTQYF.

The chain couples TRBV7-2 to TRBJ2-2; TRBD2 matches 7 bases. The V and J ends lost 4 bases and 6 bases, in that order; junction bases with no gene match: 8. Germline CDR1 and CDR2: SGHTA and FQGNSA. The CDR3 contains 15 residues. CDR3 nucleotides: TGTGCCAGCAGCTCAGACCTAGGACTAGCCGGGGAGCTGTTTTTT. This codes for CASSSDLGLAGELFF.

CDR3 amino acids: CASSARQGEKLFF. As DNA, the CDR3 is TGCGCCAGCAGCGCAAGACAAGGTGAAAAACTGTTTTTT. This chain links TRBV5-1 with TRBJ1-4, with no clear D. Germline CDR1 and CDR2: SGHRS and YFSETQ. The CDR3 is 13 residues long. The V end was cut by 4 bases, the J end by 7 bases, with 11 bases between.

The chain employs TRBV25-1 and TRBJ2-1; maybe TRBD1 (5 bases). The V end was cut by 3 bases, the J end by 4 bases, with 10 bases between. Germline-derived CDR1 and CDR2 are MGHDK and SYGVNS. The CDR3 is 14 residues long. CDR3 sequence reads: CASSDRASYNEQFF. In DNA form, the CDR3 reads TGTGCCAGCAGTGACAGGGCTTCTTACAATGAGCAGTTCTTC.

This clone was detected once. In DNA form, the CDR3 reads TGTGCCAGCGGGGACTTCACTTATAGCAATCAGCCCCAGCATTTT. As protein: CASGDFTYSNQPQHF. The V call is TRBV2, the J call TRBJ1-5; possibly TRBD1 for D (5 bases). The ends were cut back, 8 bases at V and 0 bases at J, with 14 bases in the middle. Germline V gene lookup returns CDR1 SNHLY and CDR2 FYNNEI. This CDR3 has 15 amino acids.